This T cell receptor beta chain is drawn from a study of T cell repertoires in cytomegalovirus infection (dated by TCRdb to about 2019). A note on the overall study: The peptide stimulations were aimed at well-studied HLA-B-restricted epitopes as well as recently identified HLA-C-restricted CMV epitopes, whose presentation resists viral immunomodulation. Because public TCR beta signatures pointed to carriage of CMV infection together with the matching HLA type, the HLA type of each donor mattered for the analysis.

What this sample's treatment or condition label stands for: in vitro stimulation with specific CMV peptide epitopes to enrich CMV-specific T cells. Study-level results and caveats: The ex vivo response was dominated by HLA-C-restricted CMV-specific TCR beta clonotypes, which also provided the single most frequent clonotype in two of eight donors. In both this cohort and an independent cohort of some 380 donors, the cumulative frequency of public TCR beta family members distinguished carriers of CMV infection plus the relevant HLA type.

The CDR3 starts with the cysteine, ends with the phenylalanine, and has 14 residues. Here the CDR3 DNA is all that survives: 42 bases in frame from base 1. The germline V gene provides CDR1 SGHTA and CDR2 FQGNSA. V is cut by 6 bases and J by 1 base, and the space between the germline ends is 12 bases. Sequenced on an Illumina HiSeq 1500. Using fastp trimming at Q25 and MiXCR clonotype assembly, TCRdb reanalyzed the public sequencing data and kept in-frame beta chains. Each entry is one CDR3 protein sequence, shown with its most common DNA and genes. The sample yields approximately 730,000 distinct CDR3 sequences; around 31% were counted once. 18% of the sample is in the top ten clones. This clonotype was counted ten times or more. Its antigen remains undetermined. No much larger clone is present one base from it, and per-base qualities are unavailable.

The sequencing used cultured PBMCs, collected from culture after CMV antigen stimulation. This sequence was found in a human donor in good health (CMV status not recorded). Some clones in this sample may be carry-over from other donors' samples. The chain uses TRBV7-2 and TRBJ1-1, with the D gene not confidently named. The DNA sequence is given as TGTGCCAGCAGGTATTGGGCCTCGAACACTGAAGCTTTCTTT. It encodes CASRYWASNTEAFF.